Shown below are 19 T cell receptor beta chains from a single sample sequenced in a study of blood T cell repertoires in COVID-19. The table came from immunoSEQ multiplex PCR; TCRdb's copy has only in-frame clones and leaves some out. Of 80,000 to 90,000 clones listed, less than 90% are singletons. Sequencing input: peripheral blood. The receptor source for this set is an elderly man with active or convalescent COVID-19.

Only one count was recorded for this clone. The CDR3 DNA is TGTGCCAGCAGCGTCGACGGACAGTCCCAGGGGTATGGCTACACCTTC. It encodes CASSVDGQSQGYGYTF. The rearrangement joins TRBV9 to TRBJ1-2; D might be TRBD1 (6 bases). CDR1 and CDR2 from the germline V gene are SGDLS and YYNGEE. Deletions cut 2 bases from V and 5 bases from J, with 19 bases between. The CDR3 length is 16 residues. Filled out from reference TRBV9 and TRBJ1-2, the complete variable domain reads DSGVTQTPKHLITATGQRVTLRCSPRSGDLSVYWYQQSLDQGLQFLIQYYNGEERAKGNILERFSAQQFPDLHSELNLSSLELGDSALYFCASSVDGQSQGYGYTFGSGTRLTVV.

The chain combines TRBV5-1 with TRBJ2-1, with 7 bases lining up with TRBD2. Germline loops: CDR1 SGHRS, CDR2 YFSETQ. The CDR3 covers 16 residues. Losses at the gene ends were 3 bases for V and 5 bases for J; bases not matched to a gene: 11. In DNA, the CDR3 is TGCGCCAGCAGCTCCCCCGAGGGCGGGAGAAACAATGAGCAGTTCTTC. It is translated as CASSSPEGGRNNEQFF.

The chain combines TRBV18 with TRBJ1-4, with D possibly being TRBD1 (5 bases). The CDR3 runs to 15 residues. V was trimmed by 3 bases and J by 6 bases, leaving 14 bases between them. Germline loops: CDR1 KGHSH, CDR2 LQKENI. Here the CDR3 reads CASSPRGGGDEKLFF. CDR3 DNA sequence: TGTGCCAGCTCACCCCGGGGCGGAGGGGATGAAAAACTGTTTTTT.

This chain uses TRBV7-9 with TRBJ2-1; 9 bases are a match to TRBD2. The CDR3 loop spans 16 amino acids. The germline V gene has CDR1 SEHNR and CDR2 FQNEAQ (reference sequence). J lost 4 bases, V lost 5 bases, and 9 bases had no gene match. The CDR3 coding sequence is TGTGCCAGCAGCCCGAGGGCTAGCGGGATTTACAATGAGCAGTTCTTC. Translated: CASSPRASGIYNEQFF.

J is TRBJ2-1 and V is TRBV19; 8 bases align to TRBD2. CDR1 is LNHDA and CDR2 is SQIVND in the germline V gene (reference sequence). The CDR3 totals 13 residues. The CDR3 DNA reads TGTGCTACAGCGGGAGACCTCTACAATGAGCAGTTCTTC. Amino acids: CATAGDLYNEQFF.

In its sample, this clone was seen once. V and J are TRBV19 and TRBJ1-2; 9 bases agree with TRBD1. There are 16 residues in the CDR3. Per germline, CDR1 LNHDA and CDR2 SQIVND (reference sequence). J lost 4 bases, V lost 5 bases, and 11 bases had no gene match. The CDR3 DNA is TGTGCCAGTAGTGGGACCCACAGGGGGCCCGGCTATGGCTACACCTTC. This encodes CASSGTHRGPGYGYTF.

The chain combines TRBV5-5 with TRBJ2-5, with D possibly TRBD2 on 6 matching bases. The CDR3 runs to 14 residues. CDR1 and CDR2 from the germline V gene are SGHKS and YYEKEE (reference sequence). V was cut by 3 bases and J by 5 bases, with 14 bases left in between. The CDR3 loop reads CASSWRAGGETQYF. In nucleotides, the CDR3 is TGTGCCAGCAGCTGGCGGGCTGGGGGGGAGACCCAGTACTTC.

The chain has TRBV27 and TRBJ2-3; D unclear. Germline-derived CDR1 and CDR2 are MNHEY and SMNVEV (reference sequence). V lost 5 bases and J lost 3, with 12 bases in between. This CDR3 comprises 14 residues. CDR3 sequence: CASSSRESTDTQYF. In DNA, the CDR3 is TGTGCCAGCAGTAGCCGAGAGTCTACAGATACGCAGTATTTT.

This clone showed up just once. The chain employs TRBV18 and TRBJ2-7; 8 bases align to TRBD1. V gave up 5 bases and J gave up 3 bases; unmatched junction bases: 6. This CDR3 has 14 amino acids. Germline loops: CDR1 KGHSH, CDR2 LQKENI. DNA of the CDR3: TGTGCCAGCTCATCGGCACAGGGGGGCTACGAGCAGTACTTC. Protein product: CASSSAQGGYEQYF.

The chain employs TRBV7-8 and TRBJ2-7; 9 bases map to TRBD2. This CDR3 spans 17 amino acids. Trimming removed 1 base from V and 5 bases from J; junction bases left unmatched: 12. Germline CDR1 is SGHVS and CDR2 is FQNEAQ. DNA of the CDR3: TGTGCCAGCAGCTTAGTCTTGGCTAGCGGGAACCCCGACGAGCAGTACTTC. Protein: CASSLVLASGNPDEQYF.

The chain uses TRBV29-1 and TRBJ2-1; 8 nucleotides align to TRBD2. CDR3 length equals 14 residues. CDR1 is SQVTM, CDR2 ANQGSEA, per germline. With V trimmed by 4 bases and J by 4 bases, 6 bases remained unmatched. This CDR3 is CSVVVAGPYNEQFF. In DNA, the CDR3 is TGCAGCGTTGTAGTAGCGGGGCCTTACAATGAGCAGTTCTTC.

The V call is TRBV19, the J call TRBJ2-7, with 7 nucleotides matching TRBD1. The CDR3 sequence is 14 residues long. V trimming: 4 bases; J trimming: 7 bases; junction bases outside the gene matches: 10. CDR1 is LNHDA and CDR2 is SQIVND in the germline V gene (reference sequence). The CDR3 loop reads CASSTGTEGAEQYF. The CDR3 bases are TGTGCCAGTAGTACTGGGACAGAGGGAGCGGAGCAGTACTTC.

This clone was observed a handful of times. The V and J genes are TRBV18 and TRBJ2-2, with D possibly being TRBD2 (5 bases). The CDR3 is 16 amino acids. V lost 2 bases, J lost 3 bases, and 13 bases lay in between. Germline V lookup: CDR1 KGHSH, CDR2 LQKENI. Here the CDR3 DNA reads TGTGCCAGCTCACCATCGGGCCAGAGGGACACCGGGGAGCTGTTTTTT. It specifies CASSPSGQRDTGELFF.

The V gene is TRBV29-1, the J gene TRBJ2-3; D might be TRBD1 (5 bases). Trimming removed 3 bases at V and 6 bases at J, with 13 bases between. The CDR3 has 13 amino acids. The germline V gene has CDR1 SQVTM and CDR2 ANQGSEA. The CDR3 loop is CSVEPGLLDTQYF. CDR3 coding DNA: TGCAGCGTTGAGCCAGGGCTTCTCGATACGCAGTATTTT.

The chain joins TRBV2 to TRBJ1-1; D uncertain. The V gene lost 1 base and the J gene lost 11 bases, with 14 bases spanning the gap. Germline V gene lookup returns CDR1 SNHLY and CDR2 FYNNEI. The CDR3 is made up of 13 amino acids. The chain's CDR3 is CASSEGTKGAAFF. CDR3 DNA: TGTGCCAGCAGTGAAGGCACTAAGGGAGCGGCTTTCTTT.

The chain uses TRBV10-3 and TRBJ1-2, with D perhaps matching TRBD1 (6 bases). The V end was cut by 3 bases, the J end by 5 bases, with 7 bases between. The CDR3 consists of 12 residues. The germline gives CDR1 ENHRY, CDR2 SYGVKD. The CDR3 spells CAISDRGYGYTF. CDR3 sequence (DNA): TGTGCCATCAGTGACAGGGGTTATGGCTACACCTTC.

This chain links TRBV7-9 with TRBJ2-1; D unclear. Germline CDR1 reads SEHNR; CDR2 reads FQNEAQ (reference sequence). The CDR3 totals 13 residues. V lost 3 bases to trimming and J lost 5 bases, with 8 bases between them. The CDR3 is CASSFNLDNEQFF. For the CDR3, the DNA is TGTGCCAGCAGCTTTAATCTCGACAATGAGCAGTTCTTC.

V usage is TRBV9 and J usage is TRBJ2-2; the D gene is possibly TRBD1 (6 bases). CDR3 size: 16 residues. In germline, CDR1 is SGDLS, CDR2 YYNGEE. V was clipped by 0 bases and J by 3 bases, with 12 bases between them. CDR3 region: CASSVAVGADTGELFF. As DNA, the CDR3 is TGTGCCAGCAGCGTAGCAGTGGGGGCGGACACCGGGGAGCTGTTTTTT.

The V call is TRBV3-1 (or the pseudogene TRBV3-2), the J call TRBJ1-6; D unresolved. With 0 bases removed from V and 4 bases from J, the gap between germline ends came to 7 bases. Germline CDR1 reads LGHDT; CDR2 reads YNNKEL (reference sequence). This CDR3 comprises 15 residues. The CDR3 region has the DNA TGTGCCAGCAGCCAAGATCCGGGTTATAATTCACCCCTCCACTTT. Amino acid sequence: CASSQDPGYNSPLHF.